Below, 5 T cell receptor beta chains from the same sample are listed, as sequenced in a study of blood T cell repertoires in COVID-19. Measured with immunoSEQ multiplex PCR; TCRdb has only the in-frame clones, and not every one. The table shows fewer than 300,000 clones, with roughly 80% occurring only once. Material for sequencing was peripheral blood. The origin of the receptors is a human donor with COVID-19, enrolled during active disease. The donor label of this sample is uncertain.

The rearrangement joins TRBV3-1 (or the pseudogene TRBV3-2) to TRBJ2-5; 7 nucleotides line up with TRBD2. From germline, CDR1 is LGHDT and CDR2 YNNKEL (reference sequence). Trimming cost V 4 bases and J 5 bases; bases outside gene matches: 13. This CDR3 is built from 16 residues. CDR3 protein: CASSLLWEGLGETQYF. The CDR3 nucleotides read TGTGCCAGCAGCCTCCTGTGGGAGGGTTTGGGGGAGACCCAGTACTTC.

Written as DNA, the CDR3 is TGTGCCAGCAGCTTAGCCCGGGGGGCTGAAGCTTTCTTT. Its protein product is CASSLARGAEAFF. This sequence joins TRBV11-3 and TRBJ1-1, with D perhaps matching TRBD1 (5 bases). CDR1 is SGHNT, CDR2 YENEEA, per germline. CDR3 size: 13 residues. Trimming shortened V by 1 base and J by 6 bases, and 9 bases separated the two germline ends.

The CDR3 reads CASSWRLAGHQETQYF. The CDR3 DNA reads TGTGCCAGCAGCTGGAGACTAGCGGGCCACCAAGAGACCCAGTACTTC. V gene TRBV7-9 combines with J gene TRBJ2-5, with TRBD2 matching over 10 bases. V was clipped by 4 bases and J by 0 bases; unmatched bases: 5. CDR1 is SEHNR and CDR2 is FQNEAQ in the germline V gene (reference sequence). The CDR3 runs to 16 residues.

V is TRBV5-6 and J is TRBJ2-4; D gene uncertain. This CDR3 spans 12 amino acids. From germline, CDR1 is SGHDT and CDR2 YYEEEE. Trimming pared 1 base from V and 7 bases from J, leaving 6 bases between. The CDR3 spells CASSLWANIQYF. CDR3 nucleotide sequence: TGTGCCAGCAGCTTGTGGGCCAACATTCAGTACTTC. Based on the CDR3 plus reference TRBV5-6 and TRBJ2-4, the full variable domain is DAGVTQSPTHLIKTRGQQVTLRCSPKSGHDTVSWYQQALGQGPQFIFQYYEEEERQRGNFPDRFSGHQFPNYSSELNVNALLLGDSALYLCASSLWANIQYFGAGTRLSVL.

In nucleotides, the CDR3 is TGTGCCAGCAGTTACTCGATCGGGGGGGAAGCTTTCTTT. It translates to CASSYSIGGEAFF. The chain links TRBV6-5 to TRBJ1-1; TRBD1 might be the D (5 bases). CDR3 length: 13 residues. V lost 0 bases, J lost 8 bases, and 10 bases lay in between. Germline CDR1 reads MNHEY; CDR2 reads SVGAGI.